This T cell receptor beta chain came from a study of T cells in tuberculosis. Per germline, CDR1 SGHVS and CDR2 FQNEAQ. The CDR3 runs 16 residues. V gave up 5 bases and J gave up 0 bases, with 15 bases separating them. The repertoire was sequenced with immunoSEQ multiplex PCR; TCRdb's copy has only in-frame clones and lacks some. The data hold some 90,000 clones, with roughly 90% observed a single time. After thawing and overnight rest, PBMC were stained with GMM-loaded CD1B tetramer, viability dye and anti-CD3 for sorting. C32 glucose monomycolate from Rhodococcus equi was loaded onto the CD1B tetramers.

Sequencing was performed on CD1b-GMM tetramer-negative cells sorted from PBMCs. The V call is TRBV7-8, the J call TRBJ2-3; the D gene is possibly TRBD2 (6 bases). The clonotype originates from an adult woman with latent tuberculosis. The DNA for the CDR3 is TGTGCCAGCAGCCCCCCCGGGGGAGTGAGCACAGATACGCAGTATTTT. Translating gives CASSPPGGVSTDTQYF.